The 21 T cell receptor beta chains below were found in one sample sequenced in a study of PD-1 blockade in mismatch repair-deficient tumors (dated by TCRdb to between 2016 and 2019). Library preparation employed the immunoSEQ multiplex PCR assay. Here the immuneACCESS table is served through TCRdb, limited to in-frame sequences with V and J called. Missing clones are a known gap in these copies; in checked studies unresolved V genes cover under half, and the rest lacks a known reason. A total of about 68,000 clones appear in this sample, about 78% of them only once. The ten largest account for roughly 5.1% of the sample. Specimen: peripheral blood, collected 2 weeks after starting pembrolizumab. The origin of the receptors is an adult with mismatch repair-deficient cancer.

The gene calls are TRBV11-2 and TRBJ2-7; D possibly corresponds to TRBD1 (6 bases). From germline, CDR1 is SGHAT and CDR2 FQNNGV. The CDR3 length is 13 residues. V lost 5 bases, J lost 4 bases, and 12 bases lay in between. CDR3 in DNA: TGTGCCAGCAGCCCAAAGCAGGGGTACGAGCAGTACTTC. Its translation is CASSPKQGYEQYF.

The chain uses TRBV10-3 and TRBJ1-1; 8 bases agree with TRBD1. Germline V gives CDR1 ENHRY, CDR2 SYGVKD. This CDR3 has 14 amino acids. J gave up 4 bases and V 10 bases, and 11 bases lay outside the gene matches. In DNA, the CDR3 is TGTGCCACCATAAAGGACAGGGAACGCACTGAAGCTTTCTTT. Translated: CATIKDRERTEAFF.

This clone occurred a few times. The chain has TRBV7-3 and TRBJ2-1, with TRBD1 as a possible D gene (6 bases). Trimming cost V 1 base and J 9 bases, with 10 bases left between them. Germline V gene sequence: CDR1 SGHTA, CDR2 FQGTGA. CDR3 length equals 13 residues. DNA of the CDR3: TGTGCCAGCAGCTTAAACAGGGCAAGTGAGCAGTTCTTC. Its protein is CASSLNRASEQFF.

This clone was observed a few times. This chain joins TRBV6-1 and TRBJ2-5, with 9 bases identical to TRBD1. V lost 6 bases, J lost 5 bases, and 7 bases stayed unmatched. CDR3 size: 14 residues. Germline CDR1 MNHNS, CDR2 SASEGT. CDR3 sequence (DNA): TGTGCCAGCAGCGGGACAGGGTTCCGGGAGACCCAGTACTTC. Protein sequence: CASSGTGFRETQYF.

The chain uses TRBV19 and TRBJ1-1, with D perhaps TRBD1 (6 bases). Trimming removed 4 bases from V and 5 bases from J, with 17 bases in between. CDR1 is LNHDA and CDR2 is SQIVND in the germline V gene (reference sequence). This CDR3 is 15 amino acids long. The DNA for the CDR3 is TGTGCCAGTAGTACCCGACAGGCGTCTGTTACTGAAGCTTTCTTT. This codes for CASSTRQASVTEAFF.

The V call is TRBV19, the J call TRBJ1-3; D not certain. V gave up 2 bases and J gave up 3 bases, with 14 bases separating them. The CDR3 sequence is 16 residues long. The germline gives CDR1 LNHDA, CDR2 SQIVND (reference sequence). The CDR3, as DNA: TGTGCCAGTAGTATACGTCCGGGGTCAAGTGGAAACACCATATATTTT. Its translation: CASSIRPGSSGNTIYF.

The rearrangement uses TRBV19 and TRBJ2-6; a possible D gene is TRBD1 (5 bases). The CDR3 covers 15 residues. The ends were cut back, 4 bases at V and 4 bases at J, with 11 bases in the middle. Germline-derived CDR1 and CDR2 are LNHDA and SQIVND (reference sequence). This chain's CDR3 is CASSRGILGANVLTF. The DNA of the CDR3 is TGTGCCAGTAGTAGGGGCATACTGGGGGCCAACGTCCTGACTTTC.

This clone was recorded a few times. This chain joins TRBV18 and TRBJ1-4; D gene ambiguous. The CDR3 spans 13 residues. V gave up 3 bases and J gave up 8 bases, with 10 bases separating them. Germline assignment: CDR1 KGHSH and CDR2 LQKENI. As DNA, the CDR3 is TGTGCCAGCTCACCTCAGGCAAGGGAAAAACTGTTTTTT. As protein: CASSPQAREKLFF.

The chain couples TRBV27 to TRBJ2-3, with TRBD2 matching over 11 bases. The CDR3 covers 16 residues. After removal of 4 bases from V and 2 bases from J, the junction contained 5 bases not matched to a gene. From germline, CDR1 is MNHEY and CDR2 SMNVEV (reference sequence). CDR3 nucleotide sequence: TGTGCCAGCAGTTCGGGGACTAGCGGACACACAGATACGCAGTATTTT. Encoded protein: CASSSGTSGHTDTQYF.

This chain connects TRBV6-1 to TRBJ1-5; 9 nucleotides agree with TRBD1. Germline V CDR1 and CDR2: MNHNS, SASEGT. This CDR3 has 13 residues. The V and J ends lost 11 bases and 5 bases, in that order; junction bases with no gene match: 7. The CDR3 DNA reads TGTGCCGTTGGGACAGGGCCCGATCAGCCCCAGCATTTT. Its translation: CAVGTGPDQPQHF.

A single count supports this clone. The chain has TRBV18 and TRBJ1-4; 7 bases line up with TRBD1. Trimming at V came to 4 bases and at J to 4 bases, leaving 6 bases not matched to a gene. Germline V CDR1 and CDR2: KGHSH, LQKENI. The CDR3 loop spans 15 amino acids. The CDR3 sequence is CASSRSGTVNEKLFF. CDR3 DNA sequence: TGTGCCAGCTCACGAAGCGGGACAGTTAATGAAAAACTGTTTTTT. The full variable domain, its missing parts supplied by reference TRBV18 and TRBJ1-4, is NAGVMQNPRHLVRRRGQEARLRCSPMKGHSHVYWYRQLPEEGLKFMVYLQKENIIDESGMPKERFSAEFPKEGPSILRIQQVVRGDSAAYFCASSRSGTVNEKLFFGSGTQLSVL.

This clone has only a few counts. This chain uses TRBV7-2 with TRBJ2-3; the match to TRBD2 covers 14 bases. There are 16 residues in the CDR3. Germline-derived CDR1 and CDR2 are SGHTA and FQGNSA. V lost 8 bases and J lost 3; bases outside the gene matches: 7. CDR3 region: CASGTSGRSETDTQYF. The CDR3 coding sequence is TGTGCCAGCGGGACTAGCGGGAGATCTGAAACAGATACGCAGTATTTT.

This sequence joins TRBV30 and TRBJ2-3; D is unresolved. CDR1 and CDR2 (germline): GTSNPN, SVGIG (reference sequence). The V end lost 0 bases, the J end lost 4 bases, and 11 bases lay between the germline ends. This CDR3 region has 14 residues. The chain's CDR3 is CAWSVATVADTQYF. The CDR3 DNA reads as TGTGCCTGGAGTGTTGCTACAGTCGCAGATACGCAGTATTTT.

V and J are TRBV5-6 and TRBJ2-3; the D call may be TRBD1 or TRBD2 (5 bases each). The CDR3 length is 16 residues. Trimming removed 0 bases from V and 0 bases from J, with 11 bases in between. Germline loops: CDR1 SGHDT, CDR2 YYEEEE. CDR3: CASSLAVGESTDTQYF. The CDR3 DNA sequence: TGTGCCAGCAGCTTGGCGGTGGGGGAGAGCACAGATACGCAGTATTTT.

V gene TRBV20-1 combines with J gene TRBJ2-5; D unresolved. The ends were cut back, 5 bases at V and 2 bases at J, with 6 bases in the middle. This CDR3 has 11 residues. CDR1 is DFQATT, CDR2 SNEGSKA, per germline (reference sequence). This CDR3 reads CSASEQETQYF. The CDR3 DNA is TGCAGTGCTTCAGAACAAGAGACCCAGTACTTC.

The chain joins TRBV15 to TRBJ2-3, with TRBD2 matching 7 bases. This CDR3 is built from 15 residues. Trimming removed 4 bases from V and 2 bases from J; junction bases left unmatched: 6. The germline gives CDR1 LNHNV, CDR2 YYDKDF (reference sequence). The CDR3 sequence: CATSIGLDLTDTQYF. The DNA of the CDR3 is TGTGCCACCAGCATCGGACTAGACCTCACAGATACGCAGTATTTT.

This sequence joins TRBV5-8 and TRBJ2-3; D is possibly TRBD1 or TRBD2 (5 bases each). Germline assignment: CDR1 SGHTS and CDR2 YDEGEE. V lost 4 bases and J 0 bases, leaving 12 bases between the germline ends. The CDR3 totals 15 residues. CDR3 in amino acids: CASSVGTGSTDTQYF. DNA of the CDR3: TGTGCCAGCAGCGTCGGGACGGGGAGCACAGATACGCAGTATTTT.

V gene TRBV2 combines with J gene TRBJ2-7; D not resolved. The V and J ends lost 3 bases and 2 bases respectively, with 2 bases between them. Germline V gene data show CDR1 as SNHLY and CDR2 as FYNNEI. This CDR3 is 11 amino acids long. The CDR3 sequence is CASSEAYEQYF. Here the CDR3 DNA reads TGTGCCAGCAGTGAGGCCTACGAGCAGTACTTC.

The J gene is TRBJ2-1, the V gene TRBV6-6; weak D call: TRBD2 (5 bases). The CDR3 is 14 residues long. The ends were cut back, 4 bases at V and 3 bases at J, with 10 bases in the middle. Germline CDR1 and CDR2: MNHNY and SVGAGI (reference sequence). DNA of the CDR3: TGTGCCAGCAGTTCTGAGCGGAACTACAATGAGCAGTTCTTC. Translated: CASSSERNYNEQFF.

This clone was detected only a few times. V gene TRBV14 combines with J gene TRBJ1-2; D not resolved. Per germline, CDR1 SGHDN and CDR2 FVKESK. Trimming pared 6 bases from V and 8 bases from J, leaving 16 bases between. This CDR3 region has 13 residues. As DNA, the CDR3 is TGTGCCAGCAGACCATCGGATCGGAGGGGCTACACCTTC. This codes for CASRPSDRRGYTF.

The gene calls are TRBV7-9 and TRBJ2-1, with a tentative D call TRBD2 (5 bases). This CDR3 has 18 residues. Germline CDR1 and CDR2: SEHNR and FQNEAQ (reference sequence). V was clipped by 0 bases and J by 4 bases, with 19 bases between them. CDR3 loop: CASSLAIGGDPRYNEQFF. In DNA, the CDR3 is TGTGCCAGCAGCTTAGCGATAGGAGGAGACCCGAGGTACAATGAGCAGTTCTTC.